This TCR beta chain was observed in a study of a mutant IDH1 vaccine in newly diagnosed glioma. In the study overall: Patients were started on vaccination 4-6 weeks after radiotherapy alone, or with temozolomide cycles. Every participant had undergone radiotherapy, temozolomide, or both before, and most underwent both. The study's findings and limits: Pseudoprogression seemed unrelated to changes in top peripheral T cell clonotypes.

A word on this clone: Its target is unknown.

The CDR3 is made up of 15 amino acids. Trimming took 10 bases from V and 2 from J, leaving 19 bases between them. Germline values: CDR1 MNHNS, CDR2 SASEGT. Time point specified: week 11, during vaccination. Doses consisted of 300 ug of mutant IDH1 20-mer peptide each, paired with topical imiquimod. Sequencing was performed with immunoSEQ multiplex PCR; in TCRdb, only in-frame clones are kept and a portion is missing. The top ten clones hold around 5.7% of a sample with roughly 61,000 clones, about four fifths of them seen once. Here the sequenced sample was PBMCs, taken from a glioma patient whose treatment included an IDH1 peptide vaccine. The genes are TRBV6-1 and TRBJ2-3, with TRBD2 as a possible D gene (6 bases). The sequence was collected from a man aged 50 or older with glioma. The CDR3: CATMRLGLNTDTQYF. Here the CDR3 DNA reads TGTGCCACCATGAGGTTGGGACTGAACACAGATACGCAGTATTTT.